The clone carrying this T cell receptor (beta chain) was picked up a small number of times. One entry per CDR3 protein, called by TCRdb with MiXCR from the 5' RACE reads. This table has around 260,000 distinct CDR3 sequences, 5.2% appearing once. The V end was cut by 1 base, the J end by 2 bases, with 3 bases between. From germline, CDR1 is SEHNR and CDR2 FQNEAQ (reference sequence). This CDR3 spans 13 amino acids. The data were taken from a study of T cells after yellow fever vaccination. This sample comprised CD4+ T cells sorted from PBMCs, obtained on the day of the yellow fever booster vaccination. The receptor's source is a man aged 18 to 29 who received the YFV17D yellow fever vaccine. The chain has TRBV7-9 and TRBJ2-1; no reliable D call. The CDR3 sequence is CASSLEAYNEQFF. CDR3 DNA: TGTGCCAGCAGCTTAGAGGCCTACAATGAGCAGTTCTTC.